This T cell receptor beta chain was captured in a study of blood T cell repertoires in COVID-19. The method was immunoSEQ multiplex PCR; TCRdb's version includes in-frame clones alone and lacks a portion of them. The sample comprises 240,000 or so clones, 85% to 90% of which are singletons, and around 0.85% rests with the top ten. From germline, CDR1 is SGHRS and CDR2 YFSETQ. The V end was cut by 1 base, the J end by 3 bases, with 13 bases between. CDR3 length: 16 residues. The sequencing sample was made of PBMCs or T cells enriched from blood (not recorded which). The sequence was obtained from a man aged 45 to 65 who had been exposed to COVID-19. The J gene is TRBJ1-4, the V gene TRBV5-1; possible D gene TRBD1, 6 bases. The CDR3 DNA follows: TGCGCCAGCAGCTTGTTTCGCGGGGGCGCTAATGAAAAACTGTTTTTT. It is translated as CASSLFRGGANEKLFF.